These 24 T cell receptor beta chains came from one sample sequenced in a study of response to subunit inactivated influenza vaccine. Using its own MiXCR run on the RT-PCR reads, TCRdb lists one record per CDR3 protein. The sample contains more than 550,000 distinct CDR3 sequences, approximately 10% of which appear only once. Sequenced material: PBMCs from blood, taken on the day of vaccination. The receptor set was obtained from a man between 45 and 60 years old who received an inactivated influenza vaccine.

The CDR3 DNA reads TGTGCCAGCACCCACGGAGAGACCCAGTACTTC. It encodes CASTHGETQYF. This chain joins TRBV12-3 or TRBV12-4 and TRBJ2-5, with D uncertain. The ends were cut back, 7 bases at V and 4 bases at J, with 7 bases in the middle. The CDR3 contains 11 residues.

V and J are TRBV12-3 or TRBV12-4 and TRBJ2-6; D gene ambiguous. Trimming left V 7 bases short and J 0 bases short, with 7 bases between. This CDR3 has 14 residues. The CDR3 DNA is TGTGCCAGCACCAGGAACTCTGGGGCCAACGTCCTGACTTTC. This gives the protein CASTRNSGANVLTF.

This sequence joins TRBV24-1 and TRBJ2-3, with D maybe TRBD2 (6 bases). CDR3 size: 17 residues. V lost 7 bases to trimming and J lost 8 bases, with 27 bases between them. CDR1 is KGHDR and CDR2 is SFDVKD in the germline V gene. CDR3 sequence: CATSPNSGTPADSTQYF. The CDR3 nucleotides are TGTGCCACCAGCCCCAACTCCGGGACTCCAGCCGACAGTACGCAGTATTTT.

This clonotype has only a few counts. The CDR3 reads CASSLNSGSLGDTQYF. The CDR3 nucleotides are TGTGCCAGCTCACTCAATAGCGGGAGTTTAGGAGATACGCAGTATTTT. V is TRBV18 and J is TRBJ2-3, with 9 bases aligning to TRBD2. From germline, CDR1 is KGHSH and CDR2 LQKENI. The CDR3 loop spans 16 amino acids. J lost 5 bases, V lost 4 bases, and 10 bases had no gene match.

This clonotype has only a few counts. V is TRBV5-1 and J is TRBJ2-7; no definite D call. Trimming stripped 0 bases from V and 3 bases from J, with 16 bases between. The CDR3 has 16 amino acids. From germline, CDR1 is SGHRS and CDR2 YFSETQ. The CDR3 is CASSLDRSRVNYEQYF. As DNA, the CDR3 is TGCGCCAGCAGCTTGGATAGATCTCGCGTCAACTACGAGCAGTACTTC.

This clonotype was counted at least ten times. The chain joins TRBV5-1 to TRBJ2-3, with D unclear. Deletions cut 2 bases from V and 0 bases from J, with 7 bases between. CDR1 SGHRS and CDR2 YFSETQ come from the germline V gene. The CDR3 is 14 amino acids. The CDR3 coding sequence is TGCGCCAGCAGCTTCAACCCTAGCACAGATACGCAGTATTTT. Residues: CASSFNPSTDTQYF.

This chain connects TRBV4-3 to TRBJ2-5; D is tentatively TRBD1 or TRBD2 (5 bases each). Germline CDR1 and CDR2: LGHNA and YSLEER. V lost 1 base to trimming and J lost 5 bases, with 11 bases between them. The CDR3 sequence is 14 residues long. The CDR3 DNA reads as TGCGCCAGCAGCCAAGTGGGGGTCGGGGAGACCCAGTACTTC. Its protein product is CASSQVGVGETQYF.

The chain joins TRBV19 to TRBJ2-7; maybe TRBD2 (5 bases). The V end was cut by 6 bases, the J end by 4 bases, with 13 bases between. CDR3 size: 13 residues. CDR1 LNHDA and CDR2 SQIVND come from the germline V gene (reference sequence). The CDR3 loop reads CASSNSATYEQYF. The DNA of the CDR3 is TGTGCCAGTAGCAATAGCGCCACTTACGAGCAGTACTTC.

The chain is built from TRBV7-2 and TRBJ2-5; 10 bases are shared with TRBD2. J was trimmed by 9 bases and V by 1 base; bases with no gene match: 8. The germline CDR1 and CDR2 sequences are SGHTA and FQGNSA. CDR3 length: 15 amino acids. The CDR3 nucleotides read TGTGCCAGCAGCTTAGGTAGCGGGGGGCCCGTAGCCCAGTACTTC. It is translated as CASSLGSGGPVAQYF. Drawing the rest from reference TRBV7-2 and TRBJ2-5, the complete variable domain is GAGVSQSPSNKVTEKGKDVELRCDPISGHTALYWYRQSLGQGLEFLIYFQGNSAPDKSGLPSDRFSAERTGGSVSTLTIQRTQQEDSAVYLCASSLGSGGPVAQYFGPGTRLLVL.

There are many counts of this clonotype. This chain links TRBV9 with TRBJ2-2; no clear D. The germline V gene has CDR1 SGDLS and CDR2 YYNGEE. The CDR3 sequence is 17 residues long. Between the trimmed V and J ends, which lost 3 bases and 6 bases, there was a span of 21 bases. The CDR3: CASSGVSGALKAGELFF. The CDR3, as DNA: TGTGCCAGCAGCGGAGTTTCGGGTGCTCTCAAGGCCGGGGAGCTGTTTTTT.

The CDR3 region has the DNA TGTGCCAGCCGACCCGGACCTTGGGGGGACACCGGGGAGCTGTTTTTT. Translated, it gives CASRPGPWGDTGELFF. The J gene is TRBJ2-2, the V gene TRBV12-3 or TRBV12-4; tentative D call: TRBD2 (6 bases). The V and J ends lost 8 bases and 3 bases respectively, with 19 bases between them. There are 16 residues in the CDR3.

This clonotype has only a few counts. The CDR3 bases are TGTGCCAGCAGCGTAGCTGGAGTTGGCGGGGAGCAGTTCTTC. This codes for CASSVAGVGGEQFF. This chain links TRBV9 with TRBJ2-1; the D gene is possibly TRBD2 (5 bases). Trimming pared 0 bases from V and 10 bases from J, leaving 14 bases between. CDR1 and CDR2 from the germline V gene are SGDLS and YYNGEE. The CDR3 contains 14 residues.

This clonotype was recorded many times. CDR3 protein: CASSLRGWNTEAFF. The DNA of the CDR3 is TGTGCCAGCAGCCTCAGGGGTTGGAACACTGAAGCTTTCTTT. The gene calls are TRBV27 and TRBJ1-1, with a possible D match to TRBD1 (6 bases). The germline V gene encodes CDR1 MNHEY and CDR2 SMNVEV (reference sequence). CDR3 length: 14 amino acids. The V gene lost 6 bases and the J gene lost 1 base, with 12 bases spanning the gap.

The DNA of the CDR3 is TGTGCCAGCAGCTTAGCGGTCGCTGACAATGAGCAGTTCTTC. Translating it yields CASSLAVADNEQFF. V usage is TRBV7-9 and J usage is TRBJ2-1; no reliable D call. Germline CDR1 reads SEHNR; CDR2 reads FQNEAQ (reference sequence). The CDR3 runs 14 residues. Trimming left V 0 bases short and J 5 bases short, with 8 bases between.

This clonotype was counted a single time. This rearrangement joins TRBV20-1 to TRBJ2-3; D is tentatively TRBD1 or TRBD2 (5 bases each). Trimming shortened V by 4 bases and J by 1 base, and 9 bases separated the two germline ends. This CDR3 has 13 residues. Germline CDR1 and CDR2: DFQATT and SNEGSKA (reference sequence). CDR3 sequence: CSAIGTGTDTQYF. Written as DNA, the CDR3 is TGCAGTGCTATTGGGACGGGCACAGATACGCAGTATTTT.

This clonotype was counted between two and nine times. The chain employs TRBV5-1 and TRBJ2-1; 14 bases are a match to TRBD2. The CDR3 has 18 amino acids. CDR1 is SGHRS, CDR2 YFSETQ, per germline. With 0 bases clipped from V and 6 bases from J, the junction kept 8 bases outside the gene matches. CDR3 DNA sequence: TGCGCCAGCAGCTTGGCCGGGACTAGCGGGGGACTTTTCAATGAGCAGTTCTTC. This encodes CASSLAGTSGGLFNEQFF.

This clonotype was detected a few times. This chain connects TRBV29-1 to TRBJ1-5; a possible D gene is TRBD1 (6 bases). Germline V CDR1 and CDR2: SQVTM, ANQGSEA. This CDR3 spans 13 amino acids. V lost 5 bases, J lost 0 bases, and 8 bases lay in between. The CDR3 DNA reads TGCAGCGTTAGACAGGATAGCAATCAGCCCCAGCATTTT. Protein: CSVRQDSNQPQHF.

V is TRBV5-1 and J is TRBJ2-7; the D is unclear. Germline CDR1 is SGHRS and CDR2 is YFSETQ. With 5 bases removed from V and 6 bases from J, the gap between germline ends came to 18 bases. The CDR3 has 14 residues. CDR3 coding DNA: TGCGCCAGCAGTAGCCGGTTCGGGTTGACCGAGCAGTACTTC. It specifies CASSSRFGLTEQYF.

The J gene is TRBJ2-3, the V gene TRBV6-1, with D possibly TRBD2 on 6 matching bases. Germline CDR1 is MNHNS and CDR2 is SASEGT. CDR3 length: 15 amino acids. Trimming removed 6 bases from V and 0 bases from J, with 13 bases in between. CDR3 nucleotide sequence: TGTGCCAGCAGCCGGGACTGGTTGAGCACAGATACGCAGTATTTT. Protein: CASSRDWLSTDTQYF.

This clonotype occurred a few times. The rearrangement uses TRBV7-2 and TRBJ2-7, with D maybe TRBD1 (5 bases). Germline V CDR1 and CDR2: SGHTA, FQGNSA. Trimming cost V 1 base and J 2 bases, with 15 bases left between them. This CDR3 contains 16 residues. The CDR3 region is CASSLDGRVRPYEQYF. The CDR3 DNA reads as TGTGCCAGCAGCTTAGACGGCAGGGTTCGACCCTACGAGCAGTACTTC.

This chain links TRBV20-1 with TRBJ2-3; 8 bases align to TRBD2. Unmatched junction bases numbered 5, after V lost 3 bases and J lost 0 bases. The V gene's germline CDR1 is DFQATT and CDR2 SNEGSKA (reference sequence). The CDR3 contains 15 residues. The CDR3 reads CSASIAGTSTDTQYF. The CDR3 DNA sequence: TGCAGTGCTAGTATAGCGGGGACAAGCACAGATACGCAGTATTTT.

The chain recombines TRBV5-1 with TRBJ1-1; a possible D gene is TRBD1 (6 bases). V shed 5 bases and J shed 1 base, with 12 bases lying between them. The germline V gene has CDR1 SGHRS and CDR2 YFSETQ. The CDR3 is made up of 14 amino acids. CDR3 DNA: TGCGCCAGCAGGCCAAGGGGGGGGAACACTGAAGCTTTCTTT. Translation gives CASRPRGGNTEAFF.

This rearrangement joins TRBV7-8 to TRBJ2-5; D is ambiguous. V was cut by 1 base and J by 4 bases, with 10 bases left in between. The CDR3 runs 14 residues. Germline V gene data show CDR1 as SGHVS and CDR2 as FQNEAQ. CDR3 in amino acids: CASSLGPALETQYF. DNA of the CDR3: TGTGCCAGCAGCTTAGGACCAGCTCTAGAGACCCAGTACTTC.

In this sample, this clonotype turned up a few times. The chain uses TRBV6-1 and TRBJ2-7, with a tentative D call TRBD1 (6 bases). CDR1 is MNHNS and CDR2 is SASEGT in the germline V gene. The CDR3 contains 14 residues. Trimming removed 7 bases at V and 2 bases at J, with 15 bases between. CDR3 residues: CASNPGHRPYEQYF. CDR3 sequence (DNA): TGTGCCAGCAACCCGGGACACCGCCCCTACGAGCAGTACTTC.